The source of this T cell receptor (beta chain) is a study of blood T cell repertoires in COVID-19. Turning to the study itself: Nucleic acid was either cDNA or gDNA, and it came from T cells, B-cell-depleted T cells, or PBMCs.

The trim removed 4 bases at V and 4 bases at J, leaving 7 bases unmatched. The CDR3 covers 15 residues. The germline CDR1 and CDR2 sequences are MNHEY and SVGAGI. Data came from immunoSEQ multiplex PCR; TCRdb stores just in-frame clones and leaves some out. The sample includes 200,000 to 250,000 clones, around 80% of them seen just once. This chain joins TRBV6-5 and TRBJ2-3; TRBD2 matches at 8 bases. The source of this sequence is a woman between 70 and 85 years old with acute or convalescent COVID-19. The specimen was peripheral blood. The CDR3 nucleotides read TGTGCCAGCAGTTCAGGAGCGGGGGACCCAGATACGCAGTATTTT. This translates into CASSSGAGDPDTQYF.